The 10 T cell receptor beta chains given below trace back to one sample, sequenced in a study of blood T cell repertoires in COVID-19. Repertoires were generated with immunoSEQ multiplex PCR, while TCRdb's copy carries only in-frame clones and drops some. The table has approximately 460,000 clones, 75% to 90% seen once. What was sequenced was peripheral blood. Receptors originate from a man aged 18-30 years with COVID-19, enrolled during active disease.

V usage is TRBV19 and J usage is TRBJ2-2; TRBD1 matches 9 bases. V shed 5 bases, J shed 2 bases, and the junction held 6 bases outside the gene matches. The CDR3 length is 16 residues. The germline gives CDR1 LNHDA, CDR2 SQIVND (reference sequence). CDR3 bases: TGTGCCAGTAGTGACCCGGGACAGGGCAACACCGGGGAGCTGTTTTTT. Translating gives CASSDPGQGNTGELFF.

The V call is TRBV6-5, the J call TRBJ1-1; tentative D call: TRBD1 (5 bases). The CDR3 is 15 residues long. Per germline, CDR1 MNHEY and CDR2 SVGAGI. V was pared by 2 bases and J by 4 bases, with 14 bases between. The CDR3 loop is CASSYDSRKSTEAFF. The CDR3 DNA sequence: TGTGCCAGCAGTTACGACAGCCGGAAGAGCACTGAAGCTTTCTTT.

The V and J genes are TRBV28 and TRBJ2-7; 8 nucleotides agree with TRBD1. This CDR3 is built from 14 residues. CDR1 and CDR2 from the germline V gene are MDHEN and SYDVKM. V trimming: 4 bases; J trimming: 5 bases; junction bases outside the gene matches: 7. The DNA of the CDR3 is TGTGCCAGCAGTTCCCGGACAGGGCAAGACGAGCAGTACTTC. Translated, it gives CASSSRTGQDEQYF.

DNA of the CDR3: TGTGCCAGCAGTGAATCCCTTCTGTACGAGCAGTACTTC. It codes for CASSESLLYEQYF. The chain carries TRBV6-1 and TRBJ2-7, with D unclear. Trimming took off 2 bases at V and 4 bases at J, with 9 bases between the two ends. The CDR3 is 13 amino acids. CDR1 is MNHNS and CDR2 is SASEGT in the germline V gene.

The J gene is TRBJ2-2, the V gene TRBV27; 9 bases line up with TRBD1. CDR3 length equals 14 residues. CDR1 and CDR2 (germline): MNHEY, SMNVEV (reference sequence). V shed 5 bases and J 6 bases; nucleotides not matched to a gene: 4. CDR3 coding DNA: TGTGCCAGCAGTCCGAACAGGGGGCCCGGGGAGCTGTTTTTT. This sequence encodes CASSPNRGPGELFF.

This rearrangement joins TRBV24-1 to TRBJ1-5; D is perhaps TRBD1 (5 bases). This CDR3 is 14 amino acids long. Looked up from germline, CDR1 is KGHDR and CDR2 is SFDVKD. V lost 2 bases and J 5 bases, leaving 9 bases between the germline ends. CDR3 DNA sequence: TGTGCCACCAGTGATTCGACAGTTTATCAGCCCCAGCATTTT. This translates into CATSDSTVYQPQHF.

The rearrangement links TRBV5-4 to TRBJ2-2, with D possibly matching TRBD1 (5 bases). Trimming left V 9 bases short and J 0 bases short, with 9 bases between. The CDR3 has 13 amino acids. Germline lookup yields CDR1 SGHNT and CDR2 YYREEE (reference sequence). The CDR3 loop is CATTGPNTGELFF. For the CDR3, the DNA is TGTGCCACTACAGGCCCGAACACCGGGGAGCTGTTTTTT.

This clone occurred once. The chain links TRBV7-9 to TRBJ1-2, with a tentative D call TRBD1 (5 bases). V was trimmed by 2 bases and J by 5 bases, leaving 15 bases between them. Germline CDR1 and CDR2: SEHNR and FQNEAQ (reference sequence). CDR3 length: 15 amino acids. CDR3 DNA sequence: TGTGCCAGCAGCTTATTACAGGTGATAGATTATGGCTACACCTTC. This encodes CASSLLQVIDYGYTF.

The chain recombines TRBV2 with TRBJ2-7; 9 bases are shared with TRBD2. The germline CDR1 and CDR2 sequences are SNHLY and FYNNEI. The CDR3 is made up of 14 amino acids. Trimming removed 3 bases from V and 6 bases from J; junction bases left unmatched: 6. As DNA, the CDR3 is TGTGCCAGCAGTGAGGGACTAGCACTGGGCGAGCAGTACTTC. This codes for CASSEGLALGEQYF.

The gene calls are TRBV24-1 and TRBJ2-2, with 12 nucleotides matching TRBD2. V shed 10 bases and J 5 bases; nucleotides not matched to a gene: 4. Germline V lookup: CDR1 KGHDR, CDR2 SFDVKD. This CDR3 has 14 residues. The CDR3 DNA sequence: TGTGCCACGGACGGGACTAGCGGGACCGGGGAGCTGTTTTTT. Translation: CATDGTSGTGELFF.